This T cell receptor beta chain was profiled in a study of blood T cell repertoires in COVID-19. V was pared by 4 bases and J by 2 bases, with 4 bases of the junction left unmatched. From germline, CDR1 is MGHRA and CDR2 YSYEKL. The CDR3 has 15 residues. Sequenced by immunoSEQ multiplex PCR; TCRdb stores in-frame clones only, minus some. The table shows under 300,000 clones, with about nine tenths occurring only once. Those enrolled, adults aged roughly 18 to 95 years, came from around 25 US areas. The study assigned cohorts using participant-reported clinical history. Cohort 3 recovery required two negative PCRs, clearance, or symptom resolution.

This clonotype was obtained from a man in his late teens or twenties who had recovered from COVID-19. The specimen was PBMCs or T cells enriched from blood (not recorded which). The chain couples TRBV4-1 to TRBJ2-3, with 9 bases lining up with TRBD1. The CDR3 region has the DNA TGCGCCAGCAGCCCCGGACAGGGGTACACAGATACGCAGTATTTT. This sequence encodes CASSPGQGYTDTQYF.